The rows below give T cell receptor beta chains drawn from one sample of a study of blood T cell repertoires in COVID-19. Sequencing was performed with immunoSEQ multiplex PCR; in TCRdb, only in-frame clones are kept and a portion is missing. The sample lists 97,000 or so clones; roughly four fifths were seen once. Material for sequencing was peripheral blood. Receptors were obtained from a man aged 60 to 69 with acute or convalescent COVID-19. Each CDR3 is given with its conserved first and last residue. The D gene is left open where the match is weak. Where a row states a size, it is once, few, many or the class of an expanded clone; other rows omit it.

abundance: .
d_gene: .
j_gene: TRBJ1-2
v_gene: TRBV19
CDR3aa: CASSIAGINYGYTF
CDR3nt: TGTGCCAGTAGTATCGCAGGGATTAACTATGGCTACACCTTC

abundance: .
d_gene: .
j_gene: TRBJ2-1
v_gene: TRBV4-1
CDR3aa: CASSQDYPGLLQFF
CDR3nt: TGCGCCAGCAGCCAAGATTACCCTGGGCTCCTGCAGTTCTTC

abundance: .
d_gene: TRBD2
j_gene: TRBJ2-1
v_gene: TRBV7-9
CDR3aa: CASSSVLTSESYNEQFF
CDR3nt: TGTGCCAGCAGCTCCGTCTTGACTAGCGAGTCGTACAATGAGCAGTTCTTC

abundance: .
d_gene: TRBD1
j_gene: TRBJ1-1
v_gene: TRBV30
CDR3aa: CASSGTHWRALGDRGEGNTEAFF
CDR3nt: TGTGCCTCCTCCGGGACCCACTGGAGGGCCCTTGGGGACAGGGGCGAGGGGAACACTGAAGCTTTCTTT

abundance: .
d_gene: .
j_gene: TRBJ2-5
v_gene: TRBV4-3
CDR3aa: CASSQDYREQETQYF
CDR3nt: TGCGCCAGCAGCCAAGATTACAGGGAGCAGGAGACCCAGTACTTC

abundance: .
d_gene: .
j_gene: TRBJ1-3
v_gene: TRBV30
CDR3aa: CAWSRGSGNTIYF
CDR3nt: TGTGCCTGGAGTCGGGGCTCTGGAAACACCATATATTTT

abundance: .
d_gene: .
j_gene: TRBJ2-5
v_gene: TRBV7-2
CDR3aa: CASLRGSGMGETQYF
CDR3nt: TGTGCCAGCCTCCGAGGTTCGGGAATGGGAGAGACCCAGTACTTC

abundance: .
d_gene: .
j_gene: TRBJ1-2
v_gene: TRBV3-1/TRBV3-2
CDR3aa: CASSPSAGREETF
CDR3nt: TGTGCCAGCAGCCCTAGTGCTGGCCGTGAGGAGACCTTC

abundance: .
d_gene: .
j_gene: TRBJ1-5
v_gene: TRBV9
CDR3aa: CASSPRQVNQPQHF
CDR3nt: TGTGCCAGCAGCCCCCGACAGGTTAATCAGCCCCAGCATTTT

abundance: .
d_gene: TRBD1
j_gene: TRBJ2-1
v_gene: TRBV6-5
CDR3aa: CASRPGTGLYNEQFF
CDR3nt: TGTGCCAGCAGACCCGGGACAGGGCTCTACAATGAGCAGTTCTTC

abundance: .
d_gene: TRBD1
j_gene: TRBJ1-5
v_gene: TRBV30
CDR3aa: CAWSVGQFSNQPQHF
CDR3nt: TGTGCCTGGAGTGTGGGACAGTTTAGCAATCAGCCCCAGCATTTT

abundance: .
d_gene: TRBD1
j_gene: TRBJ1-2
v_gene: TRBV10-2
CDR3aa: CASSQNPTGGLYGYTF
CDR3nt: TGCGCCAGCAGTCAGAACCCCACAGGGGGACTCTATGGCTACACCTTC

abundance: .
d_gene: .
j_gene: TRBJ2-3
v_gene: TRBV5-1
CDR3aa: CASSREVDTQYF
CDR3nt: TGCGCCAGCAGTCGGGAAGTAGATACGCAGTATTTT

abundance: .
d_gene: .
j_gene: TRBJ2-7
v_gene: TRBV7-8
CDR3aa: CASSLGASYNEQYF
CDR3nt: TGTGCCAGCAGCTTAGGTGCTAGCTATAACGAGCAGTACTTC

abundance: .
d_gene: .
j_gene: TRBJ1-1
v_gene: TRBV12-1
CDR3aa: CASNQNMNTEAFF
CDR3nt: TGTGCCAGCAACCAAAACATGAACACTGAAGCTTTCTTT

abundance: .
d_gene: .
j_gene: TRBJ1-5
v_gene: TRBV6-2/TRBV6-3
CDR3aa: CASSGGFVNQPQHF
CDR3nt: TGTGCCAGCAGCGGAGGGTTTGTCAATCAGCCCCAGCATTTT

abundance: .
d_gene: .
j_gene: TRBJ1-5
v_gene: TRBV3-1/TRBV3-2
CDR3aa: CASSQTLSTVNQPQHF
CDR3nt: TGTGCCAGCAGCCAAACTCTTTCGACAGTAAATCAGCCCCAGCATTTT

abundance: once
d_gene: .
j_gene: TRBJ2-2
v_gene: TRBV12-3/TRBV12-4
CDR3aa: CASSQGTGELFF
CDR3nt: TGTGCCAGCAGCCAGGGAACCGGGGAGCTGTTTTTT

abundance: .
d_gene: TRBD1
j_gene: TRBJ1-1
v_gene: TRBV6-5
CDR3aa: CASSYFEGARNTEAFF
CDR3nt: TGTGCCAGCAGTTACTTTGAGGGGGCAAGGAACACTGAAGCTTTCTTT

abundance: .
d_gene: .
j_gene: TRBJ2-1
v_gene: TRBV4-3
CDR3aa: CASSQDRSGNKFF
CDR3nt: TGCGCCAGCAGCCAAGATCGAAGCGGCAATAAGTTCTTC

abundance: .
d_gene: .
j_gene: TRBJ1-1
v_gene: TRBV9
CDR3aa: CASSFSMNTEAFF
CDR3nt: TGTGCCAGCAGCTTTTCCATGAACACTGAAGCTTTCTTT

abundance: .
d_gene: .
j_gene: TRBJ1-2
v_gene: TRBV7-3
CDR3aa: CASSPGQNYGYTF
CDR3nt: TGTGCCAGCAGCCCTGGACAGAACTATGGCTACACCTTC

abundance: many
d_gene: .
j_gene: TRBJ2-3
v_gene: TRBV10-2
CDR3aa: CASSPPGVGDTQYF
CDR3nt: TGCGCCAGCAGTCCCCCGGGAGTGGGAGATACGCAGTATTTT

abundance: .
d_gene: TRBD1
j_gene: TRBJ2-7
v_gene: TRBV7-2
CDR3aa: CASSLEGTGTYEQYF
CDR3nt: TGTGCCAGCAGCTTAGAGGGGACAGGGACCTACGAGCAGTACTTC

abundance: once
d_gene: .
j_gene: TRBJ2-2
v_gene: TRBV6-5
CDR3aa: CASILPNTGELFF
CDR3nt: TGTGCCAGCATCCTTCCGAACACCGGGGAGCTGTTTTTT

abundance: .
d_gene: .
j_gene: TRBJ1-1
v_gene: TRBV9
CDR3aa: CASSPYLGRVMNTEAFF
CDR3nt: TGTGCCAGCAGCCCTTACCTCGGCCGGGTTATGAACACTGAAGCTTTCTTT

abundance: .
d_gene: .
j_gene: TRBJ1-6
v_gene: TRBV14
CDR3aa: CASSQESSYNSPLHF
CDR3nt: TGTGCCAGCAGCCAGGAGAGCTCCTATAATTCACCCCTCCACTTT

abundance: .
d_gene: TRBD1
j_gene: TRBJ1-5
v_gene: TRBV6-4
CDR3aa: CASSATGGAGQPQHF
CDR3nt: TGTGCCAGCAGCGCTACAGGGGGCGCGGGGCAGCCCCAGCATTTT

abundance: .
d_gene: TRBD1
j_gene: TRBJ1-2
v_gene: TRBV4-3
CDR3aa: CASSYGQGAGYGYTF
CDR3nt: TGCGCCAGCAGCTACGGACAGGGGGCAGGGTATGGCTACACCTTC

abundance: .
d_gene: TRBD1
j_gene: TRBJ2-5
v_gene: TRBV5-1
CDR3aa: CASSQGTGQETQYF
CDR3nt: TGCGCCAGCAGCCAGGGGACAGGGCAAGAGACCCAGTACTTC

abundance: .
d_gene: TRBD2
j_gene: TRBJ2-1
v_gene: TRBV13
CDR3aa: CASSLGVGGRAEGEQFF
CDR3nt: TGTGCCAGCAGCTTAGGCGTAGGCGGGAGGGCCGAAGGTGAGCAGTTCTTC